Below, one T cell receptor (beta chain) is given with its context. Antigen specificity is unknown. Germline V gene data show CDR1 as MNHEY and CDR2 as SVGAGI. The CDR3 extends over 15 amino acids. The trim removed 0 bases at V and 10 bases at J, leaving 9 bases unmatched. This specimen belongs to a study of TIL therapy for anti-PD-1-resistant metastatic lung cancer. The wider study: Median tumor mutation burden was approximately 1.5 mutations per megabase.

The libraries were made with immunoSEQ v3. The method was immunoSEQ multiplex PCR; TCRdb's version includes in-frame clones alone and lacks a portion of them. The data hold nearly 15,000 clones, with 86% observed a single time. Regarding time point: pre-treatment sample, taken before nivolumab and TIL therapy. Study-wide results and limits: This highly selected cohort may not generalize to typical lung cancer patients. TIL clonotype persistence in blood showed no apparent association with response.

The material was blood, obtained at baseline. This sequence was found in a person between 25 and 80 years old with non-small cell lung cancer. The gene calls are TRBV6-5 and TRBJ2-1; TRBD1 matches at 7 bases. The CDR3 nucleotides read TGTGCCAGCAGTTACTCGACAGGGTTTTTAGGAGAGCAGTTCTTC. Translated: CASSYSTGFLGEQFF.